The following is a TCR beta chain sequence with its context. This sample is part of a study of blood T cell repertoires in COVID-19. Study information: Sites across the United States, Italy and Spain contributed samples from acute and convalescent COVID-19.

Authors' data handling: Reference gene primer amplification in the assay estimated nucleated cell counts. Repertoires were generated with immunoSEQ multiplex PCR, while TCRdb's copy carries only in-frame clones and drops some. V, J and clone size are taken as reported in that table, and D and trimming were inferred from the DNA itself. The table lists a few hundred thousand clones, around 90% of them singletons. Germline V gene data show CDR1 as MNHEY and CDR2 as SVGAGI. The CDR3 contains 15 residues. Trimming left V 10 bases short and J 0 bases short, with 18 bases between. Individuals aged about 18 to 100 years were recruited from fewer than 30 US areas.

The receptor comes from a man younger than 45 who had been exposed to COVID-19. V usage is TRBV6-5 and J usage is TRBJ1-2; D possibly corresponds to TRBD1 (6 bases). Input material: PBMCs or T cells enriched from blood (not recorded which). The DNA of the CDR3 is TGTGCCACGTCTCCGGGGGGCGCTTCTAACTATGGCTACACCTTC. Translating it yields CATSPGGASNYGYTF.